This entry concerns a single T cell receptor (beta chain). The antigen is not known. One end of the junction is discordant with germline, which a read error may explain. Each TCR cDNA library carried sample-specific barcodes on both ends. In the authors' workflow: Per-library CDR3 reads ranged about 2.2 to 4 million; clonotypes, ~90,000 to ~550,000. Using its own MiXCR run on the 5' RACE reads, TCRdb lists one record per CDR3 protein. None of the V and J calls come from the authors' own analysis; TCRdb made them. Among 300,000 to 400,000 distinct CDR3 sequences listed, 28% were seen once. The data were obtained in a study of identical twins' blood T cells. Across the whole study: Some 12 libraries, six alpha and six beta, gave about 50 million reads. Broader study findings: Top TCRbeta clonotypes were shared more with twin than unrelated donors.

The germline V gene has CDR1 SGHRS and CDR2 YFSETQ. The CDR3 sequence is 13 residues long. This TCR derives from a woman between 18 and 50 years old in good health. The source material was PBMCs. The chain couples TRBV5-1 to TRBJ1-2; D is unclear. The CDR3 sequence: CAGSSDLNYGYTF. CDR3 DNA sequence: TGCGCCGGCAGCTCGGACCTTAACTATGGCTACACCTTC.